This is a list of T cell receptor beta chains from one sample in a study of response to subunit inactivated influenza vaccine. TCRdb processed the RT-PCR reads anew with MiXCR; each CDR3 protein has one entry. This table has around 470,000 distinct CDR3 sequences, less than 7.5% appearing once. Specimen: PBMCs from blood, collected around 25 months after vaccination. The origin of the receptors is a man aged 45 to 75 who received an inactivated influenza vaccine. Both conserved end residues are trimmed from each CDR3. The order of the fields is V gene, CDR3 protein.

>TRBV27
ASSGGTSGGYNEQF
>TRBV7-9
ASSSGTATYNEQF
>TRBV28
ASSFPTGGNTGELF
>TRBV5-1
ASSLVPASSYQETQY
>TRBV12-3/TRBV12-4
ASSLTGSYGYT
>TRBV2
ASRERQGGTEAF
>TRBV7-3
ASSPRTLPYNEQF
>TRBV20-1
SAKMPSTDTQY
>TRBV18
ASSPKRDSYTGELF
>TRBV3-1
ASSQGWGAPGYT
>TRBV14
ASSRPGRFNTIY
>TRBV7-2
ASTLHSNEPGNTIY
>TRBV5-5
ASSFDVSSGELF
>TRBV7-9
ASTRGSGGIGTDTQY
>TRBV6-5
ASSYFVLQKHSNQPQH
>TRBV29-1
SGRVNLYNEQF
>TRBV5-6
ASSLGWTGDLLGYGYT
>TRBV12-3/TRBV12-4
ASRGGQFNSPLH
>TRBV12-3/TRBV12-4
ASSFRGLAGGLQGSSNEQF
>TRBV14
ASSQETSLAGTDTQY
>TRBV5-1
ASSLNGGRSETQY
>TRBV4-1
GQGGTSEKLF
>TRBV20-1
SATTFRGTGELF
>TRBV4-1
ASSQDRLAGGTDTQY
>TRBV12-3/TRBV12-4
ASRTLSNTGELF
>TRBV2
ASSEIVWASDNEQF
>TRBV7-9
ASSLALSSDQETQY
>TRBV27
ASSPLGGQETQY
>TRBV7-2
ASSSGGGLPNTEAF
>TRBV5-1
ASRDSGGSYEQY
>TRBV7-8
ASTHPYRVQKTQY
>TRBV7-2
ASSLGQFNQPQH
>TRBV29-1
SVWPGAAGEQF
>TRBV7-2
ASSGRDRVSTGELF
>TRBV4-3
ASSQVKGNYGYT
>TRBV5-1
ASSSDTEAF
>TRBV21-1
ASIRSGTEVFGGQPQH
>TRBV20-1
SARDVEMGPYEQY
>TRBV7-8
ASSSRTVSEAF
>TRBV30
AWITGTANTEAF
>TRBV11-2
ASSLFPGTGYEQY
>TRBV9
ASSADRGESSYNEQF
>TRBV6-5
ASSYTQTGLETQY
>TRBV25-1
ASSAGVEAF
>TRBV6-2/TRBV6-3
ASSYLVGVRTQY
>TRBV29-1
SVALRVSTDTQY
>TRBV10-3
AISGQASEKLF
>TRBV5-5
ASSAVNREGQPQH
>TRBV20-1
SAKWGLRDTQY
>TRBV13
ASSWWDRSSYNEQF
>TRBV12-3/TRBV12-4
ASSLLRGTRYNEQF
>TRBV27
ASSLAHRVTGELF
>TRBV12-3/TRBV12-4
ASSRQGGTNIQY
>TRBV18
ASSPQPAGRSTDTQY